The T cell receptor beta chain described here comes from a study of T-cell reconstitution after alpha-beta-depleted transplantation in children. Researchers prepared the TCRbeta library using unique molecular identifiers, the study reports. MiXCR, run by TCRdb on the PCR reads, gives a single entry per CDR3 protein. The table has over 300,000 distinct CDR3 sequences, under 13% seen once. Trimming cost V 0 bases and J 6 bases, with 12 bases left between them. Germline CDR1 and CDR2: LGHNA and YNFKEQ. CDR3 length: 15 residues. This clonotype showed up many times. The sample consisted of PBMCs from the stem cell graft donor, taken from the stem cell graft. The V gene is TRBV4-2, the J gene TRBJ2-4, with D maybe TRBD1 (5 bases). This clonotype originated in a human donor who donated a stem cell graft to a child with acute lymphoblastic leukemia. CDR3 nucleotides: TGTGCCAGCAGCCAAGAAGAAGGGGCCGGAAACATTCAGTACTTC. Its protein is CASSQEEGAGNIQYF.